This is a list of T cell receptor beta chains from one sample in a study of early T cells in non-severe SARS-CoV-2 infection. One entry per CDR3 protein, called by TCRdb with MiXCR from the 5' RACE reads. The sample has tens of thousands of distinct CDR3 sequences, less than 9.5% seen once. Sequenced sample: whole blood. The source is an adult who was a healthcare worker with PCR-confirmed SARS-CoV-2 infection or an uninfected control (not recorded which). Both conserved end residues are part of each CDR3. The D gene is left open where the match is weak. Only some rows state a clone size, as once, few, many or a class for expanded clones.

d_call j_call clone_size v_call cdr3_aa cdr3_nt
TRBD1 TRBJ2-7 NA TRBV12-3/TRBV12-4 CASRGGGEQYF TGTGCCAGCAGAGGGGGCGGCGAGCAGTACTTC
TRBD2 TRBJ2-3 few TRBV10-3 CAIRASGGTDTQYF TGTGCCATCAGGGCTAGCGGGGGGACAGATACGCAGTATTTT
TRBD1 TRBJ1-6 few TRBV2 CASSDRGNSPLHF TGTGCCAGCAGTGACAGGGGGAATTCACCCCTCCACTTT
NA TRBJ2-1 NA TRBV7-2 CASSLAYNEQFF TGTGCCAGCAGCTTGGCTTACAATGAGCAGTTCTTC
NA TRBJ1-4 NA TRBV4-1 CASSQYGLIAEKLFF TGCGCCAGCAGCCAATACGGACTAATCGCCGAAAAACTGTTTTTT
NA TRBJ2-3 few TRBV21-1 CASSKDSGNSTDTQYF TGTGCCAGCAGCAAAGATAGCGGGAATTCAACAGATACGCAGTATTTT
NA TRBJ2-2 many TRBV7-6 CASSQASFGSGELFF TGTGCCAGCAGCCAAGCTTCGTTTGGGTCCGGGGAGCTGTTTTTT
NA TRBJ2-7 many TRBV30 CAWSGGGEQYF TGTGCCTGGAGTGGAGGGGGCGAGCAGTACTTC
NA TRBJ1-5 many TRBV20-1 CSAPNVMTAGSNQPQHF TGCAGTGCACCGAATGTCATGACGGCAGGTAGCAATCAGCCCCAGCATTTT
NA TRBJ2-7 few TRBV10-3 CAIAGEGYEQYF TGTGCCATAGCAGGGGAGGGCTACGAGCAGTACTTC
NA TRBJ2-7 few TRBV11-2 CASSHDGYEQYF TGTGCCAGCAGCCACGACGGCTACGAGCAGTACTTC
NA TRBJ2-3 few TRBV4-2 CASSQGGSTDTQYF TGTGCCAGCAGCCAAGGGGGTAGCACAGATACGCAGTATTTT
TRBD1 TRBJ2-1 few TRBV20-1 CSAHLSGGWNEQFF TGCAGTGCCCACCTGTCAGGGGGTTGGAATGAGCAGTTCTTC
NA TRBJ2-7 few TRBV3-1 CASSKKSAGDYEQYF TGTGCCAGCAGCAAAAAAAGCGCCGGAGATTACGAGCAGTACTTC
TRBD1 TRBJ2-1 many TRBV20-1 CSARKDRGMNNEQFF TGCAGTGCTAGAAAGGACAGGGGGATGAACAATGAGCAGTTCTTC
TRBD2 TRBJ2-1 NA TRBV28 CASSSILSSGYNEQFF TGTGCCAGCAGTTCGATCCTCTCTAGCGGCTACAATGAGCAGTTCTTC
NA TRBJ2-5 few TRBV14 CASSLHALATQYF TGTGCCAGCAGCCTCCACGCGTTAGCGACCCAGTACTTC
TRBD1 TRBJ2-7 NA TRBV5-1 CASSSSLGQGAEQYF TGCGCCAGCAGCTCCTCCCTGGGACAGGGGGCAGAGCAGTACTTC
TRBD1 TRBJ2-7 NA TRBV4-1 CASSPGQADGEQYF TGCGCCAGCAGCCCAGGACAGGCGGACGGGGAGCAGTACTTC
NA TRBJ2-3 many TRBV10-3 CAISEPRGADTQYF TGTGCCATCAGTGAGCCTAGGGGAGCAGATACGCAGTATTTT
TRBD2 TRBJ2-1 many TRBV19 CASKRSGTSGGEQFF TGTGCCAGTAAGAGGAGTGGGACTAGCGGTGGTGAGCAGTTCTTC
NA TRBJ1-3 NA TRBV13 CASSFRGDGNTIYF TGTGCCAGCAGCTTCAGGGGCGATGGAAACACCATATATTTT
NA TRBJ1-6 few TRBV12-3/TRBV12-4 CASSWGGQGSPLHF TGTGCCAGCAGTTGGGGGGGGCAGGGTTCACCCCTCCACTTT
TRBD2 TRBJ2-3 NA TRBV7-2 CASSLGRGGRRTDTQYF TGTGCCAGCAGCTTAGGGCGGGGGGGGCGTCGCACAGATACGCAGTATTTT
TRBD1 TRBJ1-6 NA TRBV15 CATSSQGENSPLHF TGTGCCACCAGCTCTCAGGGGGAGAATTCACCCCTCCACTTT
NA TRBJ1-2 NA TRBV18 CASSPDRGYTF TGTGCCAGCTCACCCGACAGGGGCTACACCTTC
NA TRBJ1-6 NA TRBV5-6 CASSSWGGLPLHF TGTGCCAGCAGCTCCTGGGGCGGGCTCCCCCTCCACTTT
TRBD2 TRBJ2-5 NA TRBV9 CASSVGTSGSIVTQYF TGTGCCAGCAGCGTAGGAACTAGCGGGAGTATCGTGACCCAGTACTTC
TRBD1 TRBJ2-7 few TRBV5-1 CASSKAGTGHRSYEQYF TGCGCCAGCAGCAAAGCCGGGACAGGGCATAGATCCTACGAGCAGTACTTC
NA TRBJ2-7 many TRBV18 CASSPFPQGSYEQYF TGTGCCAGCTCACCTTTCCCTCAAGGGTCCTACGAGCAGTACTTC
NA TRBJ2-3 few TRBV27 CASSYSGGTQYF TGTGCCAGCAGTTATTCTGGAGGCACGCAGTATTTT
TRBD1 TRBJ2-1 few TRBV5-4 CASSFDGTGSQRQFF TGTGCCAGCAGCTTCGACGGGACAGGGTCTCAGAGGCAGTTCTTC
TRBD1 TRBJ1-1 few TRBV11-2 CASSLDKPGGADTEAFF TGTGCCAGCAGCTTAGATAAGCCAGGGGGCGCCGACACTGAAGCTTTCTTT